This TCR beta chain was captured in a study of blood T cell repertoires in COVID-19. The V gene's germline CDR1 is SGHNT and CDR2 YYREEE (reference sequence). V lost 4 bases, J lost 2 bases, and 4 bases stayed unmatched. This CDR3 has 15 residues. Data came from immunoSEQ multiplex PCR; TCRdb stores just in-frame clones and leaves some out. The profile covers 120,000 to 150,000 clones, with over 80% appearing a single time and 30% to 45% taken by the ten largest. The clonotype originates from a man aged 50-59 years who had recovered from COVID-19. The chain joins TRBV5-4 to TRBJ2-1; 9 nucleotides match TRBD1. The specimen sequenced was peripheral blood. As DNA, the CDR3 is TGTGCCAGCAGCCTGGGACAGGGCACCTACAATGAGCAGTTCTTC. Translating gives CASSLGQGTYNEQFF.